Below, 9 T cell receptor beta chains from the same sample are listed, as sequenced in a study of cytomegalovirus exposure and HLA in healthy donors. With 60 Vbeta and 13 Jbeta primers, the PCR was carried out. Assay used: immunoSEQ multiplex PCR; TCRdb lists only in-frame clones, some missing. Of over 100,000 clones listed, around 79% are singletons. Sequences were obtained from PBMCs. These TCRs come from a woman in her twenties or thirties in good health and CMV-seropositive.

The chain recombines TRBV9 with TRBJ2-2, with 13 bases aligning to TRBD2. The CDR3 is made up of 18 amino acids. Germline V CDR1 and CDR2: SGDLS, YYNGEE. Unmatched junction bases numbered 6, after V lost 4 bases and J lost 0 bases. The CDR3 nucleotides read TGTGCCAGCAGCTTGACTAGCGGGGGGTCTACGAACACCGGGGAGCTGTTTTTT. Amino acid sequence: CASSLTSGGSTNTGELFF. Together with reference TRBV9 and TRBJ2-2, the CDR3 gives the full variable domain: DSGVTQTPKHLITATGQRVTLRCSPRSGDLSVYWYQQSLDQGLQFLIQYYNGEERAKGNILERFSAQQFPDLHSELNLSSLELGDSALYFCASSLTSGGSTNTGELFFGEGSRLTVL.

The DNA of the CDR3 is TGCGCCAGCAGCGAGGTAGCGGGCCGGGGGGCTGAGCAGTTCTTC. Translating gives CASSEVAGRGAEQFF. The chain combines TRBV5-1 with TRBJ2-1; maybe TRBD2 (7 bases). CDR3 size: 15 residues. The germline V gene has CDR1 SGHRS and CDR2 YFSETQ. V was pared by 4 bases and J by 9 bases, with 20 bases between. Full variable domain (rest looked up from reference TRBV5-1 and TRBJ2-1): KAGVTQTPRYLIKTRGQQVTLSCSPISGHRSVSWYQQTPGQGLQFLFEYFSETQRNKGNFPGRFSGRQFSNSRSEMNVSTLELGDSALYLCASSEVAGRGAEQFFGPGTRLTVL.

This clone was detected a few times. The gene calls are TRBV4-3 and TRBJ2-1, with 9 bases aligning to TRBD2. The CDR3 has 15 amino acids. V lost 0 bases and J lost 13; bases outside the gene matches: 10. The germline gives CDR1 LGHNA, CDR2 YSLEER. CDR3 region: CASSQDVGSGGYQFF. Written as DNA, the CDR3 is TGCGCCAGCAGCCAAGATGTAGGTAGCGGGGGCTATCAGTTCTTC.

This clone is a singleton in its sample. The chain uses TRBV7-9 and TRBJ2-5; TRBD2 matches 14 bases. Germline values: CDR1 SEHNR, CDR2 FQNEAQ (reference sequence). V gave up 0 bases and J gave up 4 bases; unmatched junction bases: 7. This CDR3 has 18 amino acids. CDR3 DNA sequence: TGTGCCAGCAGCTTAGCGACTAGCGGGGGGGCTCTTGGAGAGACCCAGTACTTC. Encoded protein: CASSLATSGGALGETQYF.

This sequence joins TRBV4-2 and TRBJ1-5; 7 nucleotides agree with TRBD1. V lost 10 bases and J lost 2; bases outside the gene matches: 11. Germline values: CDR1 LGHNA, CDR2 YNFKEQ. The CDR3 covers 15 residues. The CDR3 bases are TGTGCCACGGGCACAGGGGCGAGCGGCAATCAGCCCCAGCATTTT. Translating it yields CATGTGASGNQPQHF.

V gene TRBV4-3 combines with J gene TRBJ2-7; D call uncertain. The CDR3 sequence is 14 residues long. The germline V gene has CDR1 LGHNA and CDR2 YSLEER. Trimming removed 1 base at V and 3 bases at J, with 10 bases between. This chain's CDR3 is CASSQGVTSYEQYF. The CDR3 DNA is TGCGCCAGCAGCCAAGGGGTGACAAGCTACGAGCAGTACTTC.

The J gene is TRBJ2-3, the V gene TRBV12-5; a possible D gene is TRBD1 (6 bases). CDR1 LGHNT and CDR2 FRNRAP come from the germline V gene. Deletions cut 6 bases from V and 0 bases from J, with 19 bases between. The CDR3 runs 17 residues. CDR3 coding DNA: TGTGCTAGTGGCGCGCCCGGGGACACTTCTAGCACAGATACGCAGTATTTT. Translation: CASGAPGDTSSTDTQYF.

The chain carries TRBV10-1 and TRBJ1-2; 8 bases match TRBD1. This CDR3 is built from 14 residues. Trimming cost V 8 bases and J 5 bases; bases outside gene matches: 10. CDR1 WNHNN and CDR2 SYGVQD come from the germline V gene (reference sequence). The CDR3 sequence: CASPRGQGAYGYTF. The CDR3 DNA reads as TGCGCCAGCCCGAGGGGGCAGGGGGCTTATGGCTACACCTTC.

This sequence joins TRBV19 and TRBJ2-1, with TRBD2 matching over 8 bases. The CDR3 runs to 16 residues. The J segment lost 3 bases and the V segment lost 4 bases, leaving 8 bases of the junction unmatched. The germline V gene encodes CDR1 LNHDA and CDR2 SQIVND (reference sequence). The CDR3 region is CASSNQGAGGYNEQFF. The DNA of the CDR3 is TGTGCCAGTAGTAATCAAGGTGCGGGGGGCTACAATGAGCAGTTCTTC.